This TCR beta chain emerged from a study of blood T cell repertoires in COVID-19. Study context: Material from acute and convalescent COVID-19 was sourced from the United States, Italy and Spain. T cells, B-cell-depleted T cells, or PBMCs provided the cDNA or gDNA that served as material.

There are 13 residues in the CDR3. V was clipped by 0 bases and J by 7 bases; unmatched bases: 2. Data came from immunoSEQ multiplex PCR; TCRdb stores just in-frame clones and leaves some out. The sample records over 90,000 clones, roughly 92% being singletons. Patients at the Seattle site were enrolled during active infection and followed longitudinally. The chain has TRBV12-3 or TRBV12-4 and TRBJ2-7, with TRBD1 matching 8 bases. What was sequenced was peripheral blood. This receptor was taken from a woman aged 50 to 65 with COVID-19, enrolled during active disease. CDR3 DNA sequence: TGTGCCAGCAGTTTAGCGGGGACAGGAGAGCAGTACGTC. Protein sequence: CASSLAGTGEQYV.